The rows below give T cell receptor beta chains drawn from one sample of a study of blood T cell repertoires in COVID-19. Clones were read by immunoSEQ multiplex PCR, and TCRdb kept only the in-frame ones, dropping some. The table lists 250,000 to 350,000 clones, approximately 85% of them singletons. The sample was peripheral blood. These receptors all stem from a human donor with COVID-19, enrolled during active disease. The donor label of this sample is uncertain. CDR3s include the opening cysteine and the closing phenylalanine or tryptophan. D genes are given only for firm matches. Size values are once, few and many counts, or a class for expanded clones, and some rows have none.

abundance	v_gene	d_gene	j_gene	CDR3nt	CDR3aa
few	TRBV6-5	TRBD2	TRBJ2-7	TGTGCCAGCAGGCCGGGACTAGCGGCTACCTACGAGCAGTACTTC	CASRPGLAATYEQYF
.	TRBV5-1	TRBD1	TRBJ1-1	TGCGCCAGCAGCTTCGGGACAGCGAACACTGAAGCTTTCTTT	CASSFGTANTEAFF
.	TRBV18	.	TRBJ2-1	TGTGCCACCCGACTAGACTACAATGAGCAGTTCTTC	CATRLDYNEQFF
.	TRBV11-2	TRBD2	TRBJ2-1	TGTGCCAGCAGCTTAGCCCCCGGGAGGGCTTATGAGCAGTTCTTC	CASSLAPGRAYEQFF
.	TRBV5-1	TRBD2	TRBJ2-1	TGCGCCAGCAGCCCCGGGACTAGCGTTTACAATGAGCAGTTCTTC	CASSPGTSVYNEQFF
once	TRBV27	.	TRBJ1-2	TGTGCCAGCAAGGATTCCGGGAGAAGTGGCTACACCTTC	CASKDSGRSGYTF
.	TRBV30	.	TRBJ1-3	TGTGCCTGGAGGGGAGTGCACTCTGGAAACACCATATATTTT	CAWRGVHSGNTIYF
.	TRBV28	.	TRBJ1-3	TGTGCCAGCAGTATTCAAAGCGCACCTGGAAACACCATATATTTT	CASSIQSAPGNTIYF
.	TRBV7-9	.	TRBJ1-3	TGTGCCAGCAGCTTAGTGCCGCAGACTGGAAACACCATATATTTT	CASSLVPQTGNTIYF
.	TRBV7-2	.	TRBJ2-7	TGTGCCAGCAGCTTAGCCGTGGGAGCGGGCTACGAGCAGTACTTC	CASSLAVGAGYEQYF
.	TRBV5-4	.	TRBJ1-3	TGTGCCAGCAGCTTGGGAGGACAGCACTCTGGAAACACCATATATTTT	CASSLGGQHSGNTIYF
.	TRBV6-4	TRBD1	TRBJ2-2	TGTGCCAGCAGTGAGGGACAGTCAACCGGGGAGCTGTTTTTT	CASSEGQSTGELFF
.	TRBV30	TRBD2	TRBJ2-1	TGTGCCTGGAGTGTGAGGACTAGCGGGAAGAATGAGCAGTTCTTC	CAWSVRTSGKNEQFF
.	TRBV21-1	.	TRBJ1-5	TGTGCCAGCAGCAAAAGGGGCAGGGCTGCCGACCGAAAGCCCCAGCATTTT	CASSKRGRAADRKPQHF
.	TRBV18	.	TRBJ1-1	TGTGCCAGCTCACCGTCGGGGTTGGGGAACACTGAAGCTTTCTTT	CASSPSGLGNTEAFF
.	TRBV21-1	.	TRBJ2-7	TGTGCCAGCACCCACCGGGACAGGGACCACGAGCAGTACTTC	CASTHRDRDHEQYF
.	TRBV19	TRBD2	TRBJ2-7	TGTGCCAGTAGTATAGGGGCGGGAGGGCCGGAAGAGCAGTACTTC	CASSIGAGGPEEQYF
.	TRBV30	.	TRBJ1-1	TGTGCCTGGAGTGTACTAGTCGGGGTCGGCACTGAAGCTTTCTTT	CAWSVLVGVGTEAFF